A selection of T cell receptor beta chains follows, all from one sample in a study of blood T cell repertoires in COVID-19. Measured with immunoSEQ multiplex PCR; TCRdb has only the in-frame clones, and not every one. The sample lists roughly 200,000 clones, around 86% occurring once. Sample: peripheral blood. The receptors stem from a middle-aged man with active or convalescent COVID-19. Both conserved end residues are part of each CDR3. A D gene is named only where the DNA matches it firmly. A row's size may be missing; if present it is once, few, many or a size class.

d_gene,v_gene,j_gene,abundance,CDR3nt,CDR3aa
TRBD1,TRBV11-2,TRBJ2-7,NA,TGTGCCAGCAGGGGGGGGACAGGGGATCAAAATCCCTACGAGCAGTACTTC,CASRGGTGDQNPYEQYF
NA,TRBV24-1,TRBJ2-5,NA,TGTGCCACCAGTGATAACAGGGTCCGGGAGACCCAGTACTTC,CATSDNRVRETQYF
NA,TRBV7-9,TRBJ2-1,NA,TGTGCCAGCAGCTTAGTTCTGCGATACAATGAGCAGTTCTTC,CASSLVLRYNEQFF
NA,TRBV30,TRBJ2-4,NA,TGTGCCTGGAGTGTCGGGGACATTCAGTACTTC,CAWSVGDIQYF
NA,TRBV5-4,TRBJ2-5,NA,TGTGCCAGCACCTTTGGGGGGGCACAAGAGACCCAGTACTTC,CASTFGGAQETQYF
TRBD2,TRBV5-1,TRBJ2-5,NA,TGCGCCAGCAGCTTGGTTGGGACTAGCGGAGCAGAGACCCAGTACTTC,CASSLVGTSGAETQYF
NA,TRBV4-1,TRBJ1-4,NA,TGCGCCAGCAGCCAAGGGATTGCCCACAGGACTAATGAAAAACTGTTTTTT,CASSQGIAHRTNEKLFF
NA,TRBV7-4,TRBJ1-6,NA,TGTGCCACTCATCAGGGGAGATCACCCCTCCACTTT,CATHQGRSPLHF
TRBD2,TRBV3-1/TRBV3-2,TRBJ2-7,NA,TGTGCCAGCAGCCAGGGGACTAGCGGACTCTACGAGCAGTACTTC,CASSQGTSGLYEQYF
TRBD1,TRBV6-6,TRBJ1-1,few,TGTGCCAGCAGTCCGGGACAGGCTGAAGCTTTCTTT,CASSPGQAEAFF
TRBD2,TRBV20-1,TRBJ2-3,NA,TGCAGTGCTAGTTCGAGCGGGGGTTCAGATACGCAGTATTTT,CSASSSGGSDTQYF
TRBD1,TRBV2,TRBJ2-7,NA,TGTGCCAGCAGTTTGGCAGGGGGCGCGCAGTACTTC,CASSLAGGAQYF
NA,TRBV2,TRBJ2-7,once,TGTGCCAGCAGTTTAGGATCGGGGTTCTACGAGCAGTACTTC,CASSLGSGFYEQYF
NA,TRBV5-1,TRBJ2-1,NA,TGCGCCAGCAGCTTGGTTTCCTATGAGCAGTTCTTC,CASSLVSYEQFF
TRBD1,TRBV28,TRBJ1-4,NA,TGTGCCAGCAGTCCTGGACAGGGGGCTGTTAATGAAAAACTGTTTTTT,CASSPGQGAVNEKLFF
TRBD2,TRBV3-1/TRBV3-2,TRBJ2-1,NA,TGTGCCAGCAGACCGGGACTACTCAAAATTAAGCAGTTCTTC,CASRPGLLKIKQFF
TRBD1,TRBV2,TRBJ1-3,once,TGTGCCAGCAGTTCCGACAGGGCTGGAAACACCATATATTTT,CASSSDRAGNTIYF
NA,TRBV4-1,TRBJ1-2,NA,TGCGCCAGCAGCCAAGAGCCCCTAGCCCCCAGAGGGTACACCTTC,CASSQEPLAPRGYTF
NA,TRBV28,TRBJ2-1,NA,TGTGCCAGCAGTTTATCAGGGGATGAGCAGTTCTTC,CASSLSGDEQFF
TRBD1,TRBV28,TRBJ1-3,once,TGTGCCAGCAGTTTATTTGGCGAGGGACAGGGGAATTTTTTTGGAAACACCATATATTTT,CASSLFGEGQGNFFGNTIYF
NA,TRBV10-1,TRBJ2-1,NA,TGCGCCAGCAGTGGTCTAGCGGAGCAGTTCTTC,CASSGLAEQFF
NA,TRBV11-2,TRBJ2-4,NA,TGTGCCAGCAGCCCTAGAGCGGATATAAACATTCAGTACTTC,CASSPRADINIQYF
NA,TRBV6-2/TRBV6-3,TRBJ2-7,NA,TGTGCCAGCAGTTACGTATGGACAGATGAGCAGTACTTC,CASSYVWTDEQYF
TRBD2,TRBV18,TRBJ2-3,NA,TGTGCCAGCTCCACGCTAGCGGGGGACACAGATACGCAGTATTTT,CASSTLAGDTDTQYF
NA,TRBV11-2,TRBJ1-6,NA,TGTGCCAGCACCGGGTATAATTCACCCCTCCACTTT,CASTGYNSPLHF
NA,TRBV19,TRBJ2-3,NA,TGTGCCAGTAGTAGCGGTAGCACAGATACGCAGTATTTT,CASSSGSTDTQYF
NA,TRBV9,TRBJ2-1,NA,TGTGCCAGCAGCGTAGCGTCAGATCCTCAACATGAGCAGTTCTTC,CASSVASDPQHEQFF
TRBD2,TRBV9,TRBJ2-1,NA,TGTGCCAGCAGCACCGGACTAGCGGTCCTGGGGAATGAGCAGTTCTTC,CASSTGLAVLGNEQFF
TRBD1,TRBV27,TRBJ1-2,NA,TGTGCCAGCAGACCGACAGGGAGGAGTTCCCCTCGAAAAAATAGCTATGGCTACACCTTC,CASRPTGRSSPRKNSYGYTF
NA,TRBV19,TRBJ2-4,NA,TGTGCCAGTAGTATAGATCGGTTGGGGGGCAAAAACATTCAGTACTTC,CASSIDRLGGKNIQYF
TRBD1,TRBV19,TRBJ1-2,NA,TGTGCCAGTAGTATGGGAACAGGGGACCATGGCTACACCTTC,CASSMGTGDHGYTF
TRBD2,TRBV19,TRBJ2-1,NA,TGTGCCAGTGAGGGACTCGCGGGGGGTAGTTCCTACAATGAGCAGTTCTTC,CASEGLAGGSSYNEQFF
TRBD1,TRBV27,TRBJ1-5,NA,TGTGCCAGCAGCCCCACAGGGGGCCGCTTTCCCCAGCATTTT,CASSPTGGRFPQHF
NA,TRBV3-1/TRBV3-2,TRBJ1-3,once,TGTGCCAGCAGCCAAGGGACAGCTGGAAACACCATATATTTT,CASSQGTAGNTIYF
TRBD1,TRBV11-2,TRBJ1-2,NA,TGTGCCAGCAGCTTAGAGACAGGGAACTATGGCTACACCTTC,CASSLETGNYGYTF
TRBD1,TRBV6-1,TRBJ2-7,NA,TGTGCCAGCAGTGTGGTCAGGGGGATAGGGGAGATCTACGAGCAGTACTTC,CASSVVRGIGEIYEQYF
NA,TRBV5-1,TRBJ1-1,NA,TGCGCCAGCAGCTTCGGAGCGAACACTGAAGCTTTCTTT,CASSFGANTEAFF
TRBD1,TRBV3-1/TRBV3-2,TRBJ1-6,few,TGTGCCAGCAGCCAATGGGACAGGGATAATTCACCCCTCCACTTT,CASSQWDRDNSPLHF
TRBD2,TRBV5-1,TRBJ2-5,NA,TGCGCCAGCAGCTTGGCCGGAGCGGGGGGGCCGCTCCAGTCAGAGACCCAGTACTTC,CASSLAGAGGPLQSETQYF
TRBD1,TRBV7-9,TRBJ1-2,NA,TGTGCCAGCAGCATTAGTGCAGGGGGCGGCGGCTACACCTTC,CASSISAGGGGYTF
TRBD1,TRBV11-2,TRBJ1-1,NA,TGTGCCAGCAGCTTAGGTGGAGGGGGACAGCACACTGAAGCTTTCTTT,CASSLGGGGQHTEAFF
NA,TRBV4-2,TRBJ1-2,few,TGTGCCAGCAGCCAATCCCCGGGACATTCGGCCTCGATCTATGGCTACACCTTC,CASSQSPGHSASIYGYTF
TRBD2,TRBV9,TRBJ2-3,NA,TGTGCCAGCAGCGTGACTAGCGGATCCTTTAGCACAGATACGCAGTATTTT,CASSVTSGSFSTDTQYF
NA,TRBV28,TRBJ1-4,once,TGTGCCAGCACTAACTCCGTTGATGAAAAACTGTTTTTT,CASTNSVDEKLFF
NA,TRBV7-9,TRBJ1-3,once,TGTGCCAGCAGGCACTCCCGAAGGGGTGCTGGAAACACCATATATTTT,CASRHSRRGAGNTIYF
TRBD1,TRBV7-2,TRBJ2-3,NA,TGTGCCAGCAGCTTGGGACAGACTAGCACAGATACGCAGTATTTT,CASSLGQTSTDTQYF
TRBD2,TRBV28,TRBJ2-3,NA,TGTGCCAGCGCCCTCCGCCCTAGGCGGGGGGGCTCGGATACGCAGTATTTT,CASALRPRRGGSDTQYF
TRBD1,TRBV29-1,TRBJ1-1,NA,TGCAGCGTTGGGACAGGGAGTGGCCCTGAAGCTTTCTTT,CSVGTGSGPEAFF
NA,TRBV19,TRBJ1-2,NA,TGTGCCAGTAGTATAGATCGGCGACAGGCAACCTATGGCTACACCTTC,CASSIDRRQATYGYTF
TRBD1,TRBV7-2,TRBJ1-6,NA,TGTGCCAGCACTCCCAGGACAGGGGATTACGGACCCCTCCACTTT,CASTPRTGDYGPLHF
NA,TRBV3-1/TRBV3-2,TRBJ2-7,NA,TGTGCCAGCAGCCAAGCCTTGTCGAGCTCCTACGAGCAGTACTTC,CASSQALSSSYEQYF
NA,TRBV5-5,TRBJ1-1,NA,TGTGCCAGCAGCTTGGAGCTGACGGGGAACACTGAAGCTTTCTTT,CASSLELTGNTEAFF
TRBD1,TRBV19,TRBJ1-6,few,TGTGCCAGTAGCCCGGGGACAGGGATGAATTCACCCCTCCACTTT,CASSPGTGMNSPLHF
NA,TRBV30,TRBJ2-2,NA,TGTGCTAGGGACTCTCTCCGCCCCGGGGAGCTGTTTTTT,CARDSLRPGELFF